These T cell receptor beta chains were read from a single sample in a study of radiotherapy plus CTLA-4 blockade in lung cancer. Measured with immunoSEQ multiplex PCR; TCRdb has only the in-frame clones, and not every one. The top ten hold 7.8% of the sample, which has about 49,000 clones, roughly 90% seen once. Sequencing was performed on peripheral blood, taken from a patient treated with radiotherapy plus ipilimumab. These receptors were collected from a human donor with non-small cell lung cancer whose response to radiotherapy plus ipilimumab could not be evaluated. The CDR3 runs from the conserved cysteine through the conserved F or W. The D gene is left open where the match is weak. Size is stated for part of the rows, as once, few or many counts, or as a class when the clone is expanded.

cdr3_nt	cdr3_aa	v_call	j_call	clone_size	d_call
TGTGCCAGCTCACTGCAGGGGAGCTCTAATGAAAAACTGTTTTTT	CASSLQGSSNEKLFF	TRBV18	TRBJ1-4	.	.
TGCGCCAGCAGCTCCTCCTGGAGAGGGGGATTCCACGAGCAGTACTTC	CASSSSWRGGFHEQYF	TRBV4-3	TRBJ2-7	.	.
TGTGCCAGCAGTCCCCCGGGACTACGAGGCGAAAAACTGTTTTTT	CASSPPGLRGEKLFF	TRBV6-6	TRBJ1-4	.	.
TGTGCCAGTAGTCCGGGTACCCTCTACGAGCAGTACTTC	CASSPGTLYEQYF	TRBV19	TRBJ2-7	.	.
TGTGCCAGCAGCCGCGGGACGAGCAATCAGCCCCAGCATTTT	CASSRGTSNQPQHF	TRBV6-6	TRBJ1-5	.	.
TGCGCCAGCAGCTTGGCCAGCCCCGGACTATACAATGAGCAGTTCTTC	CASSLASPGLYNEQFF	TRBV5-1	TRBJ2-1	.	.
TGTGCCAGCAGTTTCCGACAGGGCGGATCCGGGGAGCTGTTTTTT	CASSFRQGGSGELFF	TRBV27	TRBJ2-2	.	TRBD1
TGTGCCAGCAGTGCGTTGGGGACAGGGGGAAGCGAAAAACTGTTTTTT	CASSALGTGGSEKLFF	TRBV2	TRBJ1-4	.	TRBD1
TGTGCCAGCAGTTTAATGGGGGGAATGAATCAGCCCCAGCATTTT	CASSLMGGMNQPQHF	TRBV28	TRBJ1-5	once	.
TGCGCCAGCAGCTTGAGAGAGAGCTCTACCTACAATGAGCAGTTCTTC	CASSLRESSTYNEQFF	TRBV5-1	TRBJ2-1	.	.